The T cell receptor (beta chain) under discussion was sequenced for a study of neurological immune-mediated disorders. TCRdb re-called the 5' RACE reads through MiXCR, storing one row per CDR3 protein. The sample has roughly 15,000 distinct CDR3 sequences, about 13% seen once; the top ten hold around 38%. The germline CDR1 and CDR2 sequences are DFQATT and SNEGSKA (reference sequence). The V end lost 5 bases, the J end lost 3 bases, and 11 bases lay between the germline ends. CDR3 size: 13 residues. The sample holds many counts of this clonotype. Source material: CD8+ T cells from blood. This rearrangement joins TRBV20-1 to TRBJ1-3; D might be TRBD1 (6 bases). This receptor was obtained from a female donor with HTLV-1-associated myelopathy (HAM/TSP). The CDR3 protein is CSAQGQNGNTIYF. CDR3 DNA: TGCAGTGCTCAGGGGCAGAATGGAAACACCATATATTTT.